Each of the 24 T cell receptor beta chains below was sequenced from the same sample in a study of blood T cell repertoires in COVID-19. Sequencing was performed with immunoSEQ multiplex PCR; in TCRdb, only in-frame clones are kept and a portion is missing. The sample lists 150,000 to 170,000 clones, 84% seen once, with roughly 7% in the top ten. Sequencing was done on a sample of PBMCs or T cells enriched from blood (not recorded which). Receptors originate from a man aged 45-60 years who had recovered from COVID-19.

The rearrangement links TRBV7-2 to TRBJ1-4, with TRBD1 identical over 7 bases. The germline V gene encodes CDR1 SGHTA and CDR2 FQGNSA. The CDR3 totals 15 residues. J gave up 5 bases and V 6 bases, and 9 bases lay outside the gene matches. CDR3: CASRPGTVENEKLFF. CDR3 coding DNA: TGTGCCAGCAGGCCTGGGACAGTTGAAAATGAAAAACTGTTTTTT.

The chain has TRBV3-1 (or the pseudogene TRBV3-2) and TRBJ1-2, with D unclear. The CDR3 runs to 13 residues. Per germline, CDR1 LGHDT and CDR2 YNNKEL (reference sequence). V lost 0 bases to trimming and J lost 5 bases, with 7 bases between them. CDR3 in amino acids: CASSQDPRYGYTF. CDR3 DNA: TGTGCCAGCAGCCAAGATCCTCGTTATGGCTACACCTTC.

This chain joins TRBV27 and TRBJ1-5; D may be TRBD1 (6 bases). The CDR3 totals 14 residues. Looked up from germline, CDR1 is MNHEY and CDR2 is SMNVEV (reference sequence). The ends were cut back, 4 bases at V and 4 bases at J, with 11 bases in the middle. CDR3: CASSSTGYNQPQHF. The CDR3 DNA is TGTGCCAGCAGTTCCACAGGGTATAATCAGCCCCAGCATTTT.

The chain uses TRBV2 and TRBJ2-3; D remains ambiguous. The CDR3 length is 13 residues. The ends were cut back, 6 bases at V and 6 bases at J, with 13 bases in the middle. Germline V gives CDR1 SNHLY, CDR2 FYNNEI. Written as DNA, the CDR3 is TGTGCCAGCAGCCTGGCGGAATCCGATACGCAGTATTTT. It translates to CASSLAESDTQYF. Based on the CDR3 plus reference TRBV2 and TRBJ2-3, the full variable domain is EPEVTQTPSHQVTQMGQEVILRCVPISNHLYFYWYRQILGQKVEFLVSFYNNEISEKSEIFDDQFSVERPDGSNFTLKIRSTKLEDSAMYFCASSLAESDTQYFGPGTRLTVL.

The V and J genes are TRBV10-3 and TRBJ1-2, with a possible D match to TRBD1 (6 bases). The V and J ends lost 2 bases and 6 bases respectively, with 7 bases between them. This CDR3 spans 12 amino acids. CDR1 and CDR2 from the germline V gene are ENHRY and SYGVKD. This chain's CDR3 is CAISEDRHGYTF. The DNA for the CDR3 is TGTGCCATCAGTGAGGACAGGCATGGCTACACCTTC.

V is TRBV4-1 and J is TRBJ2-7; possibly TRBD2 for D (6 bases). Per germline, CDR1 MGHRA and CDR2 YSYEKL. The ends were cut back, 0 bases at V and 8 bases at J, with 14 bases in the middle. The CDR3 loop spans 14 amino acids. In DNA form, the CDR3 reads TGCGCCAGCAGCCAAGATCGATTGGCGGGGCAGCAGTACTTC. Translated: CASSQDRLAGQQYF.

The chain joins TRBV9 to TRBJ1-5; D not resolved. V lost 0 bases and J lost 2, with 18 bases in between. The CDR3 loop spans 18 amino acids. Looked up from germline, CDR1 is SGDLS and CDR2 is YYNGEE. CDR3: CASSVEVVGEPCNQPQHF. CDR3 nucleotide sequence: TGTGCCAGCAGCGTAGAAGTTGTTGGAGAGCCTTGCAATCAGCCCCAGCATTTT.

CDR3 sequence: CASSWDREDTIYF. CDR3 DNA sequence: TGTGCCAGCAGCTGGGACAGGGAGGACACCATATATTTT. The rearrangement uses TRBV5-4 and TRBJ1-3; 9 nucleotides agree with TRBD1. V trimming: 3 bases; J trimming: 8 bases; junction bases outside the gene matches: 3. Germline CDR1 is SGHNT and CDR2 is YYREEE (reference sequence). The CDR3 spans 13 residues.

V and J are TRBV5-4 and TRBJ2-5, with 9 nucleotides matching TRBD2. The V gene's germline CDR1 is SGHNT and CDR2 YYREEE (reference sequence). Germline trimming cut 2 bases from V and 2 bases from J; bases unmatched to any gene: 4. The CDR3 runs 15 residues. The CDR3 is CASSFSGGNQETQYF. The CDR3, as DNA: TGTGCCAGCAGCTTTAGCGGGGGTAATCAAGAGACCCAGTACTTC.

This clone turned up a few times. The genes are TRBV11-2 and TRBJ2-1, with 11 bases that match TRBD2. The CDR3 runs 17 residues. V lost 3 bases to trimming and J lost 7 bases; unmatched junction nucleotides: 11. Germline V gene sequence: CDR1 SGHAT, CDR2 FQNNGV. For the CDR3, the DNA is TGTGCCAGCAGCTTTAGTCCGCTAGCGGGGGGTATTAATGAGCAGTTCTTC. This sequence encodes CASSFSPLAGGINEQFF.

The chain combines TRBV12-2 with TRBJ1-2; the D call of TRBD1 is as the table states it, not checked on the DNA. TRBV12-2 is termed a pseudogene. This CDR3 has 17 residues. As DNA, the CDR3 is TGTGCAAGTCGCTTCCGGGACAGGGGTAGATGGGAATGGGGCTACACCTTC. It is translated as CASRFRDRGRWEWGYTF.

This clone has more than one count but fewer than ten. V usage is TRBV9 and J usage is TRBJ2-3; D is undetermined. Germline V CDR1 and CDR2: SGDLS, YYNGEE. The CDR3 has 14 residues. Between the trimmed V and J ends, which lost 1 base and 2 bases, there was a span of 8 bases. In nucleotides, the CDR3 is TGTGCCAGCAGCGTATCAGGATTCACAGATACGCAGTATTTT. This codes for CASSVSGFTDTQYF.

V gene TRBV7-6 combines with J gene TRBJ1-3; possible D gene TRBD1, 6 bases. CDR1 is SGHVS and CDR2 is FNYEAQ in the germline V gene. This CDR3 is 15 amino acids long. V lost 5 bases, J lost 1 base, and 12 bases lay in between. Here the CDR3 DNA reads TGTGCCAGCAGCCCAAGGACAGATTCTGGAAACACCATATATTTT. This gives the protein CASSPRTDSGNTIYF.

This clone was observed a few times. The chain joins TRBV5-3 to TRBJ2-7; TRBD1 aligns across 8 bases. TRBV5-3 is reported as an ORF; its role is uncertain. The CDR3 contains 15 residues. V was pared by 3 bases and J by 4 bases, with 9 bases of the junction left unmatched. CDR3 in amino acids: CARSSPSDREYEQYF. The CDR3 DNA sequence: TGTGCCAGAAGCTCCCCATCGGACAGGGAATACGAGCAGTACTTC.

The rearrangement joins TRBV4-3 to TRBJ2-3, with TRBD2 as a possible D gene (6 bases). Germline V gene sequence: CDR1 LGHNA, CDR2 YSLEER. The V and J ends lost 11 bases and 4 bases respectively, with 19 bases between them. The CDR3 consists of 14 residues. The CDR3 sequence is CALTWRGWPDTQYF. CDR3 DNA sequence: TGCGCCTTAACGTGGAGGGGCTGGCCAGATACGCAGTATTTT.

The chain links TRBV6-5 to TRBJ2-5, with 13 bases aligning to TRBD2. CDR1 is MNHEY, CDR2 SVGAGI, per germline. The CDR3 runs 15 residues. The junction had 9 bases not matched to a gene; V was cut back by 6 bases and J by 8 bases. CDR3 in amino acids: CASSQGLAGTGTQYF. For the CDR3, the DNA is TGTGCCAGCAGCCAGGGACTAGCGGGGACAGGAACCCAGTACTTC.

This sequence joins TRBV25-1 and TRBJ2-7; 7 nucleotides match TRBD2. This CDR3 contains 12 residues. The ends lost 3 bases at V and 6 bases at J; junction bases unmatched: 2. In germline, CDR1 is MGHDK, CDR2 SYGVNS. In DNA, the CDR3 is TGTGCCAGCAGTGAGGGAGGGTTCGAGCAGTACTTC. Translated: CASSEGGFEQYF.

The chain joins TRBV6-5 to TRBJ2-7; D may be TRBD2 (5 bases). This CDR3 region has 14 residues. Between the trimmed V and J ends, which lost 6 bases and 3 bases, there was a span of 15 bases. Germline CDR1 is MNHEY and CDR2 is SVGAGI. The CDR3 nucleotides read TGTGCCAGCAGAGCGGTTTTAGGTATCTACGAGCAGTACTTC. It encodes CASRAVLGIYEQYF.

The chain uses TRBV12-1 and TRBJ2-7; TRBD2, the table's D call, was not compared with the DNA. TRBV12-1 counts as a pseudogene. The CDR3 extends over 11 amino acids. The CDR3 nucleotides are TGTGCCAGCAGCAACCTAGCGGGGGGCCCCTTC. Its translation: CASSNLAGGPF.

This chain joins TRBV30 and TRBJ1-5; no clear D. Germline CDR1 and CDR2: GTSNPN and SVGIG (reference sequence). Trimming removed 5 bases from V and 0 bases from J, with 8 bases in between. CDR3 length: 13 amino acids. CDR3 in DNA: TGTGCCTGGGCGGGTAATAGCAATCAGCCCCAGCATTTT. Its translation: CAWAGNSNQPQHF.

The rearrangement joins TRBV2 to TRBJ1-5, with D maybe TRBD1 (5 bases). The CDR3 covers 15 residues. CDR1 SNHLY and CDR2 FYNNEI come from the germline V gene. V lost 8 bases and J lost 0, with 14 bases in between. As DNA, the CDR3 is TGTGCCAGCGCCGTCGGGGGGAATAGCAATCAGCCCCAGCATTTT. Residues: CASAVGGNSNQPQHF.

J is TRBJ1-2 and V is TRBV11-2; 9 bases agree with TRBD1. The CDR3 runs 15 residues. Germline V gives CDR1 SGHAT, CDR2 FQNNGV. With V trimmed by 4 bases and J by 0 bases, 3 bases remained unmatched. The CDR3 protein is CASSSDRGANYGYTF. The CDR3, as DNA: TGTGCCAGCAGCTCGGACAGGGGAGCTAACTATGGCTACACCTTC.

The gene calls are TRBV7-2 and TRBJ1-2; 7 bases agree with TRBD1. The CDR3 contains 13 residues. The ends lost 6 bases at V and 7 bases at J; junction bases unmatched: 8. Germline loops: CDR1 SGHTA, CDR2 FQGNSA. This chain's CDR3 is CASRGQEWGGYTF. CDR3 nucleotides: TGTGCCAGCAGAGGACAGGAGTGGGGTGGCTACACCTTC.

The chain couples TRBV2 to TRBJ1-5; 7 positions agree with TRBD1. Germline CDR1 is SNHLY and CDR2 is FYNNEI. The CDR3 runs to 13 residues. Trimming at V came to 7 bases and at J to 5 bases, leaving 5 bases not matched to a gene. The CDR3 coding sequence is TGTGCCAGCAACCGCAGGGGGGATCAGCCCCAGCATTTT. Translation gives CASNRRGDQPQHF.